The 18 T cell receptor beta chains below were found in one sample sequenced in a study of T cell responses to AZD1222 COVID-19 vaccine. Sequenced by immunoSEQ multiplex PCR; TCRdb stores in-frame clones only, minus some. Here the sample spans over 130,000 clones, about nine tenths being singletons. The material sequenced was peripheral blood, taken on day 0 of AZD1222 vaccination. The receptor set was obtained from an adult in good health.

This rearrangement joins TRBV5-4 to TRBJ2-3; 11 bases fit TRBD2. This CDR3 has 16 amino acids. CDR1 and CDR2 (germline): SGHNT, YYREEE (reference sequence). J gave up 0 bases and V 1 base, and 1 base lay outside the gene matches. The CDR3 DNA sequence: TGTGCCAGCAGCTTGCGGACTAGCGGGAGCACAGATACGCAGTATTTT. As protein: CASSLRTSGSTDTQYF.

This clone was seen just once. The chain has TRBV5-1 and TRBJ2-7; D is undetermined. V dropped 5 bases and J dropped 4 bases, with 19 bases sitting between them. CDR3 length: 15 amino acids. CDR1 is SGHRS and CDR2 is YFSETQ in the germline V gene. The DNA for the CDR3 is TGCGCCAGCAGTGACCCCCGGCAGGAAAAATACGAGCAGTACTTC. It translates to CASSDPRQEKYEQYF.

This chain uses TRBV5-1 with TRBJ1-4; D may be TRBD1 (5 bases). The CDR3 totals 16 residues. V lost 4 bases and J 7 bases, leaving 20 bases between the germline ends. Germline CDR1 is SGHRS and CDR2 is YFSETQ. The CDR3 spells CASSRGVGESPEKLFF. CDR3 nucleotide sequence: TGCGCCAGCAGCCGGGGTGTAGGGGAATCGCCTGAAAAACTGTTTTTT.

The rearrangement uses TRBV2 and TRBJ1-3; possibly TRBD1 for D (6 bases). V was shortened by 5 bases and J by 1 base, with 15 bases between the two germline ends. The CDR3 spans 16 residues. Looked up from germline, CDR1 is SNHLY and CDR2 is FYNNEI. This CDR3 reads CASSKKTTGSGNTIYF. The CDR3 DNA sequence: TGTGCCAGCAGTAAAAAAACCACAGGGTCTGGAAACACCATATATTTT.

The genes are TRBV2 and TRBJ1-3, with D unresolved. This CDR3 has 15 amino acids. Germline-derived CDR1 and CDR2 are SNHLY and FYNNEI. The V and J ends lost 1 base and 0 bases respectively, with 7 bases between them. CDR3 in DNA: TGTGCCAGCAGTGAAGACAGCCTCTCTGGAAACACCATATATTTT. Protein product: CASSEDSLSGNTIYF.

This chain links TRBV11-2 with TRBJ1-5; D not resolved. Germline V lookup: CDR1 SGHAT, CDR2 FQNNGV. This CDR3 is 15 amino acids long. V shed 0 bases and J shed 0 bases, with 6 bases lying between them. The DNA of the CDR3 is TGTGCCAGCAGCTTAGAGGCGGTTAGCAATCAGCCCCAGCATTTT. Protein: CASSLEAVSNQPQHF.

The CDR3 sequence: CASSESGKTEAFF. The CDR3 nucleotides are TGTGCCAGCAGTGAGTCAGGTAAAACTGAAGCTTTCTTT. The gene calls are TRBV25-1 and TRBJ1-1; D call uncertain. CDR3 size: 13 residues. Trimming removed 3 bases at V and 5 bases at J, with 10 bases between. Germline V gives CDR1 MGHDK, CDR2 SYGVNS.

The chain is built from TRBV19 and TRBJ2-1; D is ambiguous. This CDR3 comprises 12 residues. The V end was cut by 5 bases, the J end by 5 bases, with 7 bases between. Germline V gene sequence: CDR1 LNHDA, CDR2 SQIVND (reference sequence). CDR3 loop: CASSLLDNEQFF. CDR3 nucleotides: TGTGCCAGTAGTCTCCTAGACAATGAGCAGTTCTTC.

CDR3 DNA sequence: TGTGCCTGGAGTGTGGGTCGGCCTAATTCACCCCTCCACTTT. Translating it yields CAWSVGRPNSPLHF. This rearrangement joins TRBV30 to TRBJ1-6, with D hard to call. V lost 0 bases and J lost 6, with 9 bases in between. In germline, CDR1 is GTSNPN, CDR2 SVGIG (reference sequence). CDR3 length: 14 amino acids.

The J gene is TRBJ2-6, the V gene TRBV2; D call uncertain. Trimming stripped 5 bases from V and 0 bases from J, with 11 bases between. This CDR3 has 16 amino acids. The germline V gene encodes CDR1 SNHLY and CDR2 FYNNEI. This CDR3 is CASSLRTVSGANVLTF. DNA for the CDR3: TGTGCCAGCAGTCTCAGGACGGTCTCTGGGGCCAACGTCCTGACTTTC.

This clone was seen a single time. The chain carries TRBV14 and TRBJ2-5; 8 bases match TRBD2. The trim removed 2 bases at V and 4 bases at J, leaving 6 bases unmatched. The germline V gene has CDR1 SGHDN and CDR2 FVKESK. The CDR3 consists of 15 residues. CDR3 in amino acids: CASSQLAGGRETQYF. The DNA for the CDR3 is TGTGCCAGCAGCCAACTGGCGGGAGGCCGAGAGACCCAGTACTTC. The complete variable domain, with remaining parts taken from reference TRBV14 and TRBJ2-5, reads EAGVTQFPSHSVIEKGQTVTLRCDPISGHDNLYWYRRVMGKEIKFLLHFVKESKQDESGMPNNRFLAERTGGTYSTLKVQPAELEDSGVYFCASSQLAGGRETQYFGPGTRLLVL.

The chain combines TRBV4-1 with TRBJ2-3, with TRBD2 identical over 10 bases. The trim removed 4 bases at V and 1 base at J, leaving 2 bases unmatched. The CDR3 sequence is 15 residues long. Germline V gene lookup returns CDR1 MGHRA and CDR2 YSYEKL. The CDR3 DNA reads TGCGCCAGCAGCCCGCTAGCGGGGGGCACAGATACGCAGTATTTT. Protein: CASSPLAGGTDTQYF.

The chain uses TRBV7-2 and TRBJ2-1; D may be TRBD1 or TRBD2 (5 bases each). Germline values: CDR1 SGHTA, CDR2 FQGNSA. The CDR3 is 12 amino acids. V lost 5 bases and J lost 12, with 14 bases in between. CDR3 coding DNA: TGTGCCAGCAGCCCCCCGGGACCACGGCAGTTCTTC. Its protein product is CASSPPGPRQFF.

The chain combines TRBV5-1 with TRBJ2-6; TRBD1 matches 7 bases. This CDR3 contains 19 residues. Per the germline V gene, CDR1 is SGHRS and CDR2 is YFSETQ. The J segment lost 0 bases and the V segment lost 4 bases, leaving 13 bases of the junction unmatched. The CDR3 DNA is TGCGCCAGCAGCCTGACGAGACAGGGAACTCGCTCTGGGGCCAACGTCCTGACTTTC. It is translated as CASSLTRQGTRSGANVLTF.

The V and J genes are TRBV4-1 and TRBJ1-4, with TRBD1 matching 9 bases. V trimming: 3 bases; J trimming: 5 bases; junction bases outside the gene matches: 4. The V gene's germline CDR1 is MGHRA and CDR2 YSYEKL. The CDR3 is 15 amino acids. For the CDR3, the DNA is TGCGCCAGCAGCCAGATCGGGACAGGGAATGAAAAACTGTTTTTT. Translating it yields CASSQIGTGNEKLFF.

The chain joins TRBV4-2 to TRBJ2-2; 8 bases are shared with TRBD1. Germline trimming cut 0 bases from V and 0 bases from J; bases unmatched to any gene: 6. CDR1 is LGHNA and CDR2 is YNFKEQ in the germline V gene. CDR3 length: 18 amino acids. The CDR3 nucleotides are TGTGCCAGCAGCCAAGAAGTGGGACAGGAGACGAACACCGGGGAGCTGTTTTTT. Residues: CASSQEVGQETNTGELFF.

In its sample, this clone was seen once. The chain couples TRBV28 to TRBJ2-7, with D perhaps TRBD1 or TRBD2 (6 bases each). The germline V gene encodes CDR1 MDHEN and CDR2 SYDVKM. Trimming left V 7 bases short and J 1 base short, with 17 bases between. The CDR3 runs to 15 residues. CDR3 amino acids: CASKETGGVSYEQYF. CDR3 sequence (DNA): TGTGCCAGCAAGGAGACAGGAGGGGTTTCCTACGAGCAGTACTTC.

This chain connects TRBV11-1 to TRBJ2-2; D ambiguous. V was pared by 2 bases and J by 5 bases, with 3 bases between. Germline V lookup: CDR1 SGHAT, CDR2 FQDESV (reference sequence). This CDR3 has 12 residues. The CDR3 reads CASSLRTGELFF. The CDR3 DNA reads as TGTGCCAGCAGCTTACGGACCGGGGAGCTGTTTTTT.